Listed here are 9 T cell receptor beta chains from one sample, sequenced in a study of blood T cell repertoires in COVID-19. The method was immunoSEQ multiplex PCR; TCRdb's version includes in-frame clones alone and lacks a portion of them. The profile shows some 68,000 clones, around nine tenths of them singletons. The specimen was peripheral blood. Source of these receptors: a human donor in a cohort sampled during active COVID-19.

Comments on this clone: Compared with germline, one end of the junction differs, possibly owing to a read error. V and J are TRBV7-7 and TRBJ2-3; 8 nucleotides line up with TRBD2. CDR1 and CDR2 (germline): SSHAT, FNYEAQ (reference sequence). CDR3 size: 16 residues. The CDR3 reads CASSLGSSGSTDTQYF. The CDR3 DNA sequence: TGTGCTAGCAGCTTAGGGTCTAGCGGGAGCACAGATACGCAGTATTTT.

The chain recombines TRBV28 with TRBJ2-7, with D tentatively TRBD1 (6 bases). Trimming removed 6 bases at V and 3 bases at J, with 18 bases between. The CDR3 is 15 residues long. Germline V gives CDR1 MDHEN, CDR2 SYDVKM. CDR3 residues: CASRSGQGAIYEQYF. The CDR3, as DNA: TGTGCCAGCAGATCGGGACAAGGAGCTATCTACGAGCAGTACTTC.

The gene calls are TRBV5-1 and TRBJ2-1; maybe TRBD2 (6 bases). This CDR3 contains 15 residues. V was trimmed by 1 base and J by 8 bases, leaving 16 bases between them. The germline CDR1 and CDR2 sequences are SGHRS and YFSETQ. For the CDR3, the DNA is TGCGCCAGCAGCTTGCCGGGACCAGCGGGCGATGAGCAGTTCTTC. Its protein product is CASSLPGPAGDEQFF.

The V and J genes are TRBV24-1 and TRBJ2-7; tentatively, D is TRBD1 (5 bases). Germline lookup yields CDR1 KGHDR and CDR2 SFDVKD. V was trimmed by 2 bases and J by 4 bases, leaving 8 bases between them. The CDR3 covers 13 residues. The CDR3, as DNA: TGTGCCACCAGTGATTCGACAGATTACGAGCAGTACTTC. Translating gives CATSDSTDYEQYF.

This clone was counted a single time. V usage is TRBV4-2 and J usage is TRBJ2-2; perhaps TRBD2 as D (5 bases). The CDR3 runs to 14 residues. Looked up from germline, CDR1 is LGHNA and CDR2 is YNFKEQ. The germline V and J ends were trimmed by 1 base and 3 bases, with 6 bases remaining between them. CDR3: CASSQARDTGELFF. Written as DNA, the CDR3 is TGTGCCAGCAGCCAAGCGCGGGACACCGGGGAGCTGTTTTTT.

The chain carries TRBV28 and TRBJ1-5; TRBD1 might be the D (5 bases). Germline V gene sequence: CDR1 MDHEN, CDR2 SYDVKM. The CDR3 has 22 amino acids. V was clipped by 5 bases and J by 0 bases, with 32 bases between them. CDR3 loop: CASSPLRGAVGAVGFSNQPQHF. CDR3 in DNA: TGTGCCAGCAGTCCCTTAAGGGGCGCAGTAGGGGCGGTGGGGTTTAGCAATCAGCCCCAGCATTTT.

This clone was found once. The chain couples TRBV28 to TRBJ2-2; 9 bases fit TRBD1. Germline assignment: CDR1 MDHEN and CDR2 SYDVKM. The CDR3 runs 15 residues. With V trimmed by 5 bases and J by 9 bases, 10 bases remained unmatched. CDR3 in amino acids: CASSDPGQGLRELFF. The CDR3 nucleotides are TGTGCCAGCAGTGACCCGGGACAGGGACTCCGGGAGCTGTTTTTT.

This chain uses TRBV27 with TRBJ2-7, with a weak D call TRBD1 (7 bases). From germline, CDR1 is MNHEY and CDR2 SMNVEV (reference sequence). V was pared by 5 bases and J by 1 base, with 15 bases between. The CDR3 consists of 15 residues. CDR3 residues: CASSLEAGGSYEQYF. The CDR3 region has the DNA TGTGCCAGCAGTCTCGAGGCAGGGGGGTCCTACGAGCAGTACTTC.

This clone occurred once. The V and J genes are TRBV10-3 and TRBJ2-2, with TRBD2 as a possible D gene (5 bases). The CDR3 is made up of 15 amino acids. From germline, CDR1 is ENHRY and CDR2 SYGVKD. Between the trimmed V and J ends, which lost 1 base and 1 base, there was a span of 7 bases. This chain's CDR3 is CAISEWGVNTGELFF. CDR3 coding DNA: TGTGCCATCAGTGAGTGGGGAGTGAACACCGGGGAGCTGTTTTTT.